Presented here are 8 T cell receptor beta chains from one specimen sequenced in a study of control samples from healthy donors and cancer patients. The table came from immunoSEQ multiplex PCR; TCRdb's copy has only in-frame clones and leaves some out. Among roughly 150,000 clones listed, over 85% were seen once. Sequencing was performed on blood. Every receptor here comes from a man over 45 in good health.

V is TRBV25-1 and J is TRBJ1-6; D ambiguous. V was pared by 3 bases and J by 4 bases, with 10 bases between. Germline V gives CDR1 MGHDK, CDR2 SYGVNS. CDR3 length equals 15 residues. The chain's CDR3 is CASSETGAYNSPLHF. The CDR3 nucleotides are TGTGCCAGCAGTGAGACCGGAGCTTATAATTCACCCCTCCACTTT.

The CDR3, as DNA: TGTGCCAGTGCCTTGGGGTTCGGGTATGGCTACACCTTC. It specifies CASALGFGYGYTF. The gene calls are TRBV12-3 or TRBV12-4 and TRBJ1-2, with D unclear. CDR3 length: 13 residues. Trimming took 9 bases from V and 5 from J, leaving 16 bases between them.

This chain joins TRBV7-2 and TRBJ2-7, with D possibly TRBD2 on 5 matching bases. CDR1 and CDR2 (germline): SGHTA, FQGNSA. Trimming pared 6 bases from V and 1 base from J, leaving 13 bases between. The CDR3 is made up of 14 amino acids. The CDR3 spells CASSPRTGSYEQYF. DNA for the CDR3: TGTGCCAGCAGTCCCCGGACGGGATCCTACGAGCAGTACTTC.

This clone was counted once. The chain is built from TRBV6-6 and TRBJ1-6; perhaps TRBD1 as D (6 bases). The length of the CDR3 is 15 residues. Germline V gene sequence: CDR1 MNHNY, CDR2 SVGAGI (reference sequence). Trimming removed 7 bases at V and 0 bases at J, with 10 bases between. In nucleotides, the CDR3 is TGTGCCAGCATAACAGGGAGCTCCTATAATTCACCCCTCCACTTT. It specifies CASITGSSYNSPLHF.

The chain uses TRBV5-4 and TRBJ2-5; tentatively, D is TRBD1 (6 bases). The V and J ends lost 4 bases and 0 bases respectively, with 10 bases between them. CDR1 SGHNT and CDR2 YYREEE come from the germline V gene (reference sequence). This CDR3 has 14 residues. CDR3 DNA: TGTGCCAGCAGCAGAGGGACACACCAAGAGACCCAGTACTTC. Translation: CASSRGTHQETQYF. Combining the CDR3 with reference TRBV5-4 and TRBJ2-5 gives the whole variable domain ETGVTQSPTHLIKTRGQQVTLRCSSQSGHNTVSWYQQALGQGPQFIFQYYREEENGRGNFPPRFSGLQFPNYSSELNVNALELDDSALYLCASSRGTHQETQYFGPGTRLLVL.

The CDR3 region is CASSLAGGIYEQYF. The CDR3 DNA follows: TGTGCCAGCAGCTTAGCCGGAGGGATCTACGAGCAGTACTTC. The V and J genes are TRBV7-9 and TRBJ2-7, with a tentative D call TRBD2 (6 bases). The CDR3 covers 14 residues. Germline CDR1 and CDR2: SEHNR and FQNEAQ (reference sequence). Trimming stripped 0 bases from V and 3 bases from J, with 9 bases between.

The chain combines TRBV7-9 with TRBJ2-5; D gene unclear. V was pared by 2 bases and J by 4 bases, with 8 bases between. Germline CDR1 and CDR2: SEHNR and FQNEAQ (reference sequence). The CDR3 totals 13 residues. The CDR3 DNA reads as TGTGCCAGCAGCTTAATGTCCGGAGAGACCCAGTACTTC. It is translated as CASSLMSGETQYF.

In its sample, this clone was seen once. This chain joins TRBV5-5 and TRBJ2-1; TRBD2 aligns across 16 bases. V shed 0 bases and J 7 bases; nucleotides not matched to a gene: 4. From germline, CDR1 is SGHKS and CDR2 YYEKEE (reference sequence). There are 17 residues in the CDR3. CDR3 loop: CASSLVPGLAGGNEQFF. DNA for the CDR3: TGTGCCAGCAGCTTGGTTCCGGGACTAGCGGGAGGGAATGAGCAGTTCTTC. Full variable domain (missing parts from reference TRBV5-5 and TRBJ2-1): DAGVTQSPTHLIKTRGQQVTLRCSPISGHKSVSWYQQVLGQGPQFIFQYYEKEERGRGNFPDRFSARQFPNYSSELNVNALLLGDSALYLCASSLVPGLAGGNEQFFGPGTRLTVL.